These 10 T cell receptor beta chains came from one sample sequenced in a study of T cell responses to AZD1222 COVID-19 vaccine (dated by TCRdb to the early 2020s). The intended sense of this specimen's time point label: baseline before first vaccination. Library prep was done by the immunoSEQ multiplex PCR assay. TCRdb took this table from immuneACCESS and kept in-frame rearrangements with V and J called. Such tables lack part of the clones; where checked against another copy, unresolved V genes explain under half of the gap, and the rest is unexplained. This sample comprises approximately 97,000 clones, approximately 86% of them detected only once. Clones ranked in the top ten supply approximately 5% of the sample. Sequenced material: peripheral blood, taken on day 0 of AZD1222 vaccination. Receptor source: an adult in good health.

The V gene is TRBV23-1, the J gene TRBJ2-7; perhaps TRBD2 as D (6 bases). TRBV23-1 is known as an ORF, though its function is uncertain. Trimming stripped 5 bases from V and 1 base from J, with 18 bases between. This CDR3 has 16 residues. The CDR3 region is CASSGGGAGGSYEQYF. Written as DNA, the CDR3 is TGCGCCAGCAGTGGGGGTGGGGCCGGAGGGTCCTACGAGCAGTACTTC.

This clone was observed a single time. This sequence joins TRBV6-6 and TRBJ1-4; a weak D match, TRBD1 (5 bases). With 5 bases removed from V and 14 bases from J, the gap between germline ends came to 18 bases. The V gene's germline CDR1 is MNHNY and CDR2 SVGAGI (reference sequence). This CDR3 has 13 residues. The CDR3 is CASSQPGGFFLFF. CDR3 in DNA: TGTGCCAGCAGTCAACCCGGGGGGTTCTTTCTGTTTTTT.

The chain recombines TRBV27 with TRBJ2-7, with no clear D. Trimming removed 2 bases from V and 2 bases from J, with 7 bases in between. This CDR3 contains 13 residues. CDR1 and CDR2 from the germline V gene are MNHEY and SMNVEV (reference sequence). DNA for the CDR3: TGTGCCAGCAGTTTAGGTAGACCCTACGAGCAGTACTTC. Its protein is CASSLGRPYEQYF.

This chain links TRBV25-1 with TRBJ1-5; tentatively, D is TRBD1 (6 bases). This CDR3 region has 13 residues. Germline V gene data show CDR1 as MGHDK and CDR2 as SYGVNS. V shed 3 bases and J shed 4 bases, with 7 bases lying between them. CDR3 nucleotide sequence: TGTGCCAGCAGTGACAGGGGTAATCAGCCCCAGCATTTT. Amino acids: CASSDRGNQPQHF. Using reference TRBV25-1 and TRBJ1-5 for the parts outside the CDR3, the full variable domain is EADIYQTPRYLVIGTGKKITLECSQTMGHDKMYWYQQDPGMELHLIHYSYGVNSTEKGDLSSESTVSRIRTEHFPLTLESARPSHTSQYLCASSDRGNQPQHFGDGTRLSIL.

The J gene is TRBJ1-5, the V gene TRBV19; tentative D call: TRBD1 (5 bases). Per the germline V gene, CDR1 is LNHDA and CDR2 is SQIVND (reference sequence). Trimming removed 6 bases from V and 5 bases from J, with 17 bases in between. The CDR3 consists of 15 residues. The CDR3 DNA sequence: TGTGCCAGTAGGGACATAATGTGGGGGTATCAGCCCCAGCATTTT. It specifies CASRDIMWGYQPQHF.

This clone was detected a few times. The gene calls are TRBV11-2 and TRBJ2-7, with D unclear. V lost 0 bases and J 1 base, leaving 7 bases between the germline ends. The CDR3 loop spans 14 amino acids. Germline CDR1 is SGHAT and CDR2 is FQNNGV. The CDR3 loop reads CASSLELGSYEQYF. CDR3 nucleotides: TGTGCCAGCAGCTTAGAGTTGGGGTCCTACGAGCAGTACTTC.

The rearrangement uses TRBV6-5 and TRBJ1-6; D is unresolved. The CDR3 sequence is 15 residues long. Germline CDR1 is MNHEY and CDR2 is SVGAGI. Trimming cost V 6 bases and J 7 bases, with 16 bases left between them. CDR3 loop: CASSLPSSPNSPLHF. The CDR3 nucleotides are TGTGCCAGCAGCCTGCCCTCAAGCCCAAATTCACCCCTCCACTTT.

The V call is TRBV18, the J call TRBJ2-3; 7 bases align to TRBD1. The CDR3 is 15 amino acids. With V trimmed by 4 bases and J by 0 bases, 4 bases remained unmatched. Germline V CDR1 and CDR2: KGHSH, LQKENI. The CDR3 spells CASSLRQGSTDTQYF. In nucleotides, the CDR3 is TGTGCCAGCTCACTCCGACAGGGAAGCACAGATACGCAGTATTTT.

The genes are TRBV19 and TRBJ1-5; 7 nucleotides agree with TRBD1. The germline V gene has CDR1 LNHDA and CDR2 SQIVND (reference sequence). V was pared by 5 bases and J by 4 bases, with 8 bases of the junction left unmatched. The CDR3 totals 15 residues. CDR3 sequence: CASSSSGTENQPQHF. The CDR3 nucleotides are TGTGCCAGTAGTTCGTCCGGGACAGAAAATCAGCCCCAGCATTTT.

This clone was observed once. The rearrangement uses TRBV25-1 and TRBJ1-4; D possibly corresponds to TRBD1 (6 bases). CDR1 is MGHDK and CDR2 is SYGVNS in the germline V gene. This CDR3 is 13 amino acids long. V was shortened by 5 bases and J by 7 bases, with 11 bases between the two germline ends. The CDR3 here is CASSQQGSEKLFF. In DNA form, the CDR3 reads TGTGCCAGCAGTCAACAGGGTAGTGAAAAACTGTTTTTT.